This entry features one TCR beta chain sequence. The antigen is unknown. Trimming shortened V by 2 bases and J by 4 bases, and 12 bases separated the two germline ends. The CDR3 has 13 residues. The V gene's germline CDR1 is SQVTM and CDR2 ANQGSEA. With a J-beta primer mix and a sample-barcoded 5' primer, a second PCR ran about 7 to 12 cycles. The template-switch adaptor, which had 12 random nucleotides, put a tag on each cDNA molecule. Via MiXCR, TCRdb re-called the 5' RACE reads, giving one row per CDR3 protein. The repertoire consists of 700,000 to 900,000 distinct CDR3 sequences, with roughly 25% occurring once and the leading ten covering about 2.9%. This sample was taken from a study of blood T cells in healthy people across ages. At least 7 million PBMCs were isolated per sample. General study results and limits: In long-lived donors, naive CD4+ cell counts and diversity exceeded those of aged donors.

The same data also contributed to another study, on T cells of mothers and their children. Per that study: M1S, a second-PCR primer, added sample barcodes and 2-4 random nucleotides.

The clonotype was recovered from a boy aged 5-17 years in good health. Sequencing was performed on blood. The gene calls are TRBV29-1 and TRBJ2-7; D possibly matches TRBD1 or TRBD2 (6 bases each). The CDR3 DNA sequence: TGCAGCGTTGAAAGGGGGGCGCCGTACGAGCAGTACTTC. Its translation is CSVERGAPYEQYF.